This is a list of T cell receptor beta chains from one sample in a study of PD-L1 blockade in urothelial cancer. Clones were sequenced by immunoSEQ multiplex PCR, and TCRdb holds only the in-frame ones, with some missing. The repertoire consists of 85,000 to 95,000 clones, with 90% occurring once and the leading ten covering around 1.5%. This specimen consisted of PBMCs, obtained around atezolizumab (anti-PD-L1) treatment. All receptors derive from a man between 60 and 70 years old with urothelial cancer. Both conserved end residues are part of each CDR3. D genes are given only for firm matches. The size field is filled for only some rows; it gives once, few, many or a size class.

TRBD1,NA,TRBJ2-4,TRBV5-1,18,TGCGCCAGCAGCTTGGGAGGTCGGGACAGAACAAGAAAAAACATTCAGTACTTC,CASSLGGRDRTRKNIQYF
NA,NA,TRBJ2-7,TRBV5-1,14,TGCGCCAGCAGCCTTGGGACACCCGCCTACGAGCAGTACTTC,CASSLGTPAYEQYF
NA,NA,TRBJ2-5,TRBV7-2,16,TGTGCCAGCAGCTTACGACAGAGCGGGTTCGTGGAGACCCAGTACTTC,CASSLRQSGFVETQYF
NA,NA,TRBJ2-3,TRBV6-4,13,TGTGCCAGCAGTGACGAAAGGGAGGATACGCAGTATTTT,CASSDEREDTQYF
NA,NA,TRBJ1-2,TRBV9,12,TGTGCCAGCAGAGACAGCTCATGGGGCTACACCTTC,CASRDSSWGYTF
NA,NA,TRBJ2-7,TRBV5-6,13,TGTGCCAGCAGCTGGGCGGGGTATGGCGAGCAGTACTTC,CASSWAGYGEQYF
TRBD1,once,TRBJ1-2,TRBV6-6,13,TGTGCCATATCAGGACAGGGCGGCTATGGCCACACCTTC,CAISGQGGYGHTF
TRBD1,NA,TRBJ2-5,TRBV30,18,TGTGCCTGGAGTGTACTAACGAGGGGACAGGGGGCGTATGAGACCCAGTACTTC,CAWSVLTRGQGAYETQYF
NA,NA,TRBJ2-5,TRBV30,13,TGTGCCTGGAGCCCCGACGGGGGAGAGACCCAGTACTTC,CAWSPDGGETQYF
NA,once,TRBJ1-1,TRBV5-1,16,TGCGCCAGCAGCTTACGGGCCCCCAGGGGCTACACTGAAGCTTTCTTT,CASSLRAPRGYTEAFF
NA,NA,TRBJ1-4,TRBV12-5,15,TGTGCTAGTGTCGATACAGGGACAACTAATGAAAAACTGTTTTTT,CASVDTGTTNEKLFF
NA,NA,TRBJ2-3,TRBV19,14,TGTGCCAGTAGTTACCGGACTAGCACAGATACGCAGTATTTT,CASSYRTSTDTQYF
TRBD2,NA,TRBJ2-5,TRBV6-6,16,TGTGCCAGCAGTTACTCCAATAGCGGGGACCAAGAGACCCAGTACTTC,CASSYSNSGDQETQYF
NA,NA,TRBJ2-2,TRBV11-2,15,TGTGCCAGCAGCTTAGGTATAGTCTTCACCGGGGAGCTGTTTTTT,CASSLGIVFTGELFF
TRBD1,NA,TRBJ1-2,TRBV4-1,16,TGCGCCAGCAGCCGACAGGGACAGGGAAAGAACTATGGCTACACCTTC,CASSRQGQGKNYGYTF
NA,NA,TRBJ2-5,TRBV21-1,16,TGTGCCAGCAGTGAACCCTGGGACAGGGGGCGGGAGACCCAGTACTTC,CASSEPWDRGRETQYF
TRBD2,few,TRBJ2-7,TRBV9,15,TGTGCCAGCAGCACCAGCGGGAGGTCTCGTCACGAGCAGTACTTC,CASSTSGRSRHEQYF
NA,NA,TRBJ1-5,TRBV10-3,15,TGTGCCATCAGTGAATCGAGGGCCAGCAATCAGCCCCAGCATTTT,CAISESRASNQPQHF
NA,once,TRBJ2-3,TRBV6-1,13,TGTGCCAGCAGGGAGACAGGCGCGGATACGCAGTATTTT,CASRETGADTQYF
TRBD1,NA,TRBJ1-2,TRBV29-1,13,TGCAGCGTTGGGACAGGGGGCAACTATGGCTACACCTTC,CSVGTGGNYGYTF
TRBD1,NA,TRBJ2-7,TRBV7-8,14,TGTGCCAGCACTGCACAGGGGTACTCCTACGAGCAGTACTTC,CASTAQGYSYEQYF